The 27 T cell receptor beta chains below were found in one sample sequenced in a study of T cell responses to AZD1222 COVID-19 vaccine (dated by TCRdb to about 2021). Library preparation was by the immunoSEQ multiplex PCR assay. TCRdb's version of the immuneACCESS table is confined to in-frame rearrangements and falls short of the full clone set. An unresolved V gene accounts for under half of the shortfall where checked; the remainder is of unknown origin. The sample table holds some 170,000 clones, of which approximately 90% were seen once. The ten largest make up about 4.1% of the sample. The label giving this sample's time point can be read as: about 28 days (+/-7) after the second vaccine dose. Per the publication, the treatment or condition label means: meningococcal conjugate vaccine given as trial control. The sequencing here drew on peripheral blood, taken 28 days after the second dose of the MenACWY control vaccine. These receptors were taken from an adult who received the MenACWY meningococcal vaccine as a control.

The chain is built from TRBV5-8 and TRBJ2-5, with 7 bases fitting TRBD1. The junction had 6 bases not matched to a gene; V was cut back by 2 bases and J by 5 bases. CDR3 length: 14 residues. Germline CDR1 SGHTS, CDR2 YDEGEE. As DNA, the CDR3 is TGTGCCAGCAGCTTTGCACAGGGGTGGGAGACCCAGTACTTC. Protein sequence: CASSFAQGWETQYF.

V is TRBV30 and J is TRBJ2-3, with 7 bases lining up with TRBD1. This CDR3 is 15 amino acids long. Germline loops: CDR1 GTSNPN, CDR2 SVGIG (reference sequence). Losses at the gene ends were 4 bases for V and 4 bases for J; bases not matched to a gene: 11. Here the CDR3 reads CAWIGQVGSADTQYF. In DNA form, the CDR3 reads TGTGCCTGGATCGGACAGGTGGGGTCCGCAGATACGCAGTATTTT.

Turning to this clone: This CDR3 is also generated by other DNA sequences in the sample. The J gene is TRBJ2-2, the V gene TRBV28; D is unresolved. The CDR3 consists of 15 residues. V lost 5 bases and J 0 bases, leaving 10 bases between the germline ends. Per germline, CDR1 MDHEN and CDR2 SYDVKM. The CDR3 loop is CASSLDNANTGELFF. The CDR3 region has the DNA TGTGCCAGCAGTCTAGACAACGCGAACACCGGGGAGCTGTTTTTT.

This chain joins TRBV4-2 and TRBJ2-7; a possible D gene is TRBD1 (5 bases). The V gene lost 2 bases and the J gene lost 5 bases, with 19 bases spanning the gap. Germline V lookup: CDR1 LGHNA, CDR2 YNFKEQ. This CDR3 region has 16 residues. CDR3 protein: CASSQRGTMSTDEQYF. The CDR3 DNA sequence: TGTGCCAGCAGCCAAAGGGGAACCATGTCGACCGACGAGCAGTACTTC.

The chain carries TRBV5-5 and TRBJ2-7; 7 nucleotides agree with TRBD1. CDR3 size: 14 residues. The germline CDR1 and CDR2 sequences are SGHKS and YYEKEE (reference sequence). With V trimmed by 1 base and J by 2 bases, 3 bases remained unmatched. The CDR3: CASSLTGVPYEQYF. In DNA form, the CDR3 reads TGTGCCAGCAGCTTGACAGGGGTACCCTACGAGCAGTACTTC.

J is TRBJ2-7 and V is TRBV29-1; TRBD2 might be the D (6 bases). Germline CDR1 reads SQVTM; CDR2 reads ANQGSEA. Deletions cut 6 bases from V and 3 bases from J, with 18 bases between. CDR3 length: 14 amino acids. The chain's CDR3 is CSVGGRLGDYEQYF. The CDR3 nucleotides are TGCAGCGTGGGGGGAAGGCTGGGTGACTACGAGCAGTACTTC.

This chain links TRBV7-2 with TRBJ2-7; either TRBD1 or TRBD2 may supply D (6 bases each). Trimming took 5 bases from V and 0 from J, leaving 17 bases between them. CDR1 is SGHTA and CDR2 is FQGNSA in the germline V gene. This CDR3 is 16 amino acids long. CDR3 loop: CASSEPGGGSSYEQYF. The DNA of the CDR3 is TGTGCCAGCAGCGAACCCGGAGGGGGGTCCTCCTACGAGCAGTACTTC.

This chain links TRBV4-3 with TRBJ1-2, with D perhaps matching TRBD1 (6 bases). CDR3 length: 14 residues. Trimming pared 1 base from V and 8 bases from J, leaving 14 bases between. Per the germline V gene, CDR1 is LGHNA and CDR2 is YSLEER. In nucleotides, the CDR3 is TGCGCCAGCAGCCAAGTTTCAGGGGTGGGCGGCTACACCTTC. It is translated as CASSQVSGVGGYTF.

The V gene is TRBV18, the J gene TRBJ2-5; TRBD1 matches at 7 bases. In germline, CDR1 is KGHSH, CDR2 LQKENI. The CDR3 runs 13 residues. After removal of 6 bases from V and 3 bases from J, the junction contained 4 bases not matched to a gene. CDR3 region: CASSRTGEETQYF. The CDR3 DNA reads TGTGCCAGCTCTCGCACAGGGGAAGAGACCCAGTACTTC.

The chain couples TRBV4-3 to TRBJ1-4; the D is unclear. Germline V CDR1 and CDR2: LGHNA, YSLEER. The CDR3 is 14 amino acids. Between the trimmed V and J ends, which lost 4 bases and 5 bases, there was a span of 11 bases. CDR3 DNA: TGCGCCAGCAGCCCACTAGGCCGGAATGAAAAACTGTTTTTT. Its translation is CASSPLGRNEKLFF.

This clone was counted once. V is TRBV14 and J is TRBJ2-3; no firm D call. The CDR3 sequence is 15 residues long. V lost 4 bases and J lost 2, with 13 bases in between. Per the germline V gene, CDR1 is SGHDN and CDR2 is FVKESK. Here the CDR3 reads CASSRLQVTTDTQYF. CDR3 DNA sequence: TGTGCCAGCAGCCGTTTACAAGTCACCACAGATACGCAGTATTTT.

The chain carries TRBV4-3 and TRBJ2-1; possible D gene TRBD2, 7 bases. Germline CDR1 LGHNA, CDR2 YSLEER. The CDR3 has 16 amino acids. V lost 1 base and J 8 bases, leaving 18 bases between the germline ends. The CDR3: CASSQVGGAGLYEQFF. CDR3 in DNA: TGCGCCAGCAGCCAAGTTGGGGGGGCAGGGTTATATGAGCAGTTCTTC.

The chain employs TRBV20-1 and TRBJ1-1; D remains unclear. The CDR3 is 13 amino acids. V lost 3 bases and J lost 7, with 15 bases in between. Germline V lookup: CDR1 DFQATT, CDR2 SNEGSKA (reference sequence). The DNA of the CDR3 is TGCAGTGCTAGTACCCAGGTACCGCATGAAGCTTTCTTT. Translating it yields CSASTQVPHEAFF.

The J gene is TRBJ2-4, the V gene TRBV5-6; the match to TRBD2 covers 8 bases. The V gene's germline CDR1 is SGHDT and CDR2 YYEEEE. The CDR3 runs 16 residues. The trim removed 2 bases at V and 7 bases at J, leaving 11 bases unmatched. The CDR3 here is CASSFRGGRIMNIQYF. CDR3 sequence (DNA): TGTGCCAGCAGCTTTCGTGGCGGGAGGATCATGAACATTCAGTACTTC.

The rearrangement links TRBV30 to TRBJ1-5; D gene ambiguous. Germline lookup yields CDR1 GTSNPN and CDR2 SVGIG (reference sequence). Trimming stripped 2 bases from V and 6 bases from J, with 17 bases between. The CDR3 length is 15 residues. The CDR3 DNA reads TGTGCCTGGAGTTCGATTGGTAGTTTTGGTCAGCCCCAGCATTTT. Translation gives CAWSSIGSFGQPQHF.

The genes are TRBV2 and TRBJ1-2; D remains ambiguous. Trimming took 1 base from V and 5 from J, leaving 8 bases between them. The germline gives CDR1 SNHLY, CDR2 FYNNEI. The CDR3 consists of 13 residues. Written as DNA, the CDR3 is TGTGCCAGCAGTGAAGAGAGACGGTATGGCTACACCTTC. Its translation: CASSEERRYGYTF.

The chain carries TRBV9 and TRBJ1-3; TRBD1 aligns across 8 bases. The CDR3 length is 16 residues. Trimming removed 3 bases from V and 4 bases from J; junction bases left unmatched: 9. The germline V gene encodes CDR1 SGDLS and CDR2 YYNGEE. The CDR3 coding sequence is TGTGCCAGCAGCGCCAGGACAGGGTTATTCGGAAACACCATATATTTT. Its protein is CASSARTGLFGNTIYF.

This clone was recorded only once. This chain joins TRBV19 and TRBJ1-4; unclear D gene. V was pared by 9 bases and J by 4 bases, with 18 bases between. CDR1 and CDR2 from the germline V gene are LNHDA and SQIVND (reference sequence). There are 15 residues in the CDR3. CDR3 sequence reads: CASGETAYYNEKLFF. The CDR3 DNA reads TGTGCCAGCGGGGAAACAGCCTATTATAATGAAAAACTGTTTTTT.

The J gene is TRBJ2-7, the V gene TRBV7-3; 8 bases line up with TRBD1. The V gene's germline CDR1 is SGHTA and CDR2 FQGTGA. The CDR3 is 16 residues long. V shed 2 bases and J 6 bases; nucleotides not matched to a gene: 12. CDR3 region: CASSLYGQGGGGEQYF. In DNA, the CDR3 is TGTGCCAGCAGCTTATATGGACAGGGCGGAGGTGGCGAGCAGTACTTC.

CDR3 nucleotide sequence: TGTGCCAGCAGCTCAACAGAAATTAGCAATCAGCCCCAGCATTTT. This codes for CASSSTEISNQPQHF. The chain uses TRBV7-2 and TRBJ1-5; no reliable D call. The ends were cut back, 4 bases at V and 0 bases at J, with 10 bases in the middle. Germline CDR1 reads SGHTA; CDR2 reads FQGNSA. The CDR3 spans 15 residues.

The chain links TRBV24-1 to TRBJ2-5; TRBD1 is a possible D gene (7 bases). V lost 4 bases, J lost 5 bases, and 16 bases lay in between. The CDR3 is 15 amino acids. Germline V gene data show CDR1 as KGHDR and CDR2 as SFDVKD. The CDR3 sequence: CATSETRQGRETQYF. CDR3 coding DNA: TGTGCCACCAGTGAGACTAGACAGGGAAGGGAGACCCAGTACTTC.

Only one count was recorded for this clone. The chain links TRBV7-9 to TRBJ1-1; D perhaps matches TRBD1 (6 bases). This CDR3 has 13 amino acids. Germline CDR1 is SEHNR and CDR2 is FQNEAQ (reference sequence). The V and J ends lost 6 bases and 1 base respectively, with 9 bases between them. The CDR3 protein is CASRSQGNTEAFF. Here the CDR3 DNA reads TGTGCCAGCAGATCACAGGGGAACACTGAAGCTTTCTTT.

The chain couples TRBV19 to TRBJ2-3; 10 bases fit TRBD2. Germline V gene lookup returns CDR1 LNHDA and CDR2 SQIVND (reference sequence). V gave up 2 bases and J gave up 6 bases; unmatched junction bases: 5. This CDR3 is 15 amino acids long. The CDR3 coding sequence is TGTGCCAGTAGTATAATGGCTAGCGGGAGTGATACGCAGTATTTT. This gives the protein CASSIMASGSDTQYF.

V is TRBV15 and J is TRBJ2-1; no clear D gene. V was pared by 4 bases and J by 5 bases, with 15 bases between. Germline values: CDR1 LNHNV, CDR2 YYDKDF (reference sequence). CDR3 length: 15 amino acids. For the CDR3, the DNA is TGTGCCACCAGCATGTTGCAGGCCCTAAACAATGAGCAGTTCTTC. Encoded protein: CATSMLQALNNEQFF.

This chain uses TRBV19 with TRBJ1-2; D unresolved. Trimming took off 5 bases at V and 4 bases at J, with 11 bases between the two ends. The germline V gene has CDR1 LNHDA and CDR2 SQIVND (reference sequence). The CDR3 consists of 13 residues. The CDR3 DNA reads as TGTGCCAGTAGTCGCACTATTGGCTATGGCTACACCTTC. The encoded protein is CASSRTIGYGYTF.

This clone was seen more than once but under ten times. This chain connects TRBV6-2 or TRBV6-3 to TRBJ1-5; D possibly corresponds to TRBD1 (6 bases). Trimming stripped 2 bases from V and 3 bases from J, with 8 bases between. The CDR3 spans 14 residues. Germline V gene sequence: CDR1 MNHEY, CDR2 SVGEGT. The DNA of the CDR3 is TGTGCCAGCAGTTACACAGGGATCAATCAGCCCCAGCATTTT. Amino acid sequence: CASSYTGINQPQHF.

This clone has a handful of counts. This rearrangement joins TRBV19 to TRBJ2-5; 12 bases align to TRBD2. V shed 4 bases, J shed 7 bases, and the junction held 10 bases outside the gene matches. Germline V lookup: CDR1 LNHDA, CDR2 SQIVND (reference sequence). There are 16 residues in the CDR3. Here the CDR3 DNA reads TGTGCCAGTAGTAGTTTGCCTAGCGGGAGGGCCGGGACCCAGTACTTC. Translation: CASSSLPSGRAGTQYF.